Each of the 18 T cell receptor beta chains below was sequenced from the same sample in a study of shared clonotypes between healthy human individuals. Clones were read by immunoSEQ multiplex PCR, and TCRdb kept only the in-frame ones, dropping some. The sample lists some 470,000 clones, 70% to 80% occurring once. What was sequenced was PBMCs. The source of these receptors is a woman in her forties in good health. Some clones in this sample may be carry-over from other donors' samples.

This chain joins TRBV9 and TRBJ1-1; D uncertain. The CDR3 loop spans 14 amino acids. V lost 0 bases, J lost 3 bases, and 9 bases lay in between. Germline values: CDR1 SGDLS, CDR2 YYNGEE. CDR3 in DNA: TGTGCCAGCAGCGTAGCCAGGAGGGACACTGAAGCTTTCTTT. Its protein is CASSVARRDTEAFF. The full variable domain, its missing parts supplied by reference TRBV9 and TRBJ1-1, is DSGVTQTPKHLITATGQRVTLRCSPRSGDLSVYWYQQSLDQGLQFLIQYYNGEERAKGNILERFSAQQFPDLHSELNLSSLELGDSALYFCASSVARRDTEAFFGQGTRLTVV.

The chain has TRBV28 and TRBJ1-5; D might be TRBD1 (5 bases). Trimming took 7 bases from V and 5 from J, leaving 6 bases between them. Germline CDR1 MDHEN, CDR2 SYDVKM. The CDR3 is 11 amino acids. CDR3 sequence reads: CASTGDQPQHF. The CDR3 DNA follows: TGTGCCAGCACGGGGGATCAGCCCCAGCATTTT.

The genes are TRBV7-9 and TRBJ2-5, with D uncertain. The CDR3 sequence is 11 residues long. The V and J ends lost 8 bases and 5 bases respectively, with 9 bases between them. Per the germline V gene, CDR1 is SEHNR and CDR2 is FQNEAQ (reference sequence). For the CDR3, the DNA is TGTGCCAGCGGCTCGTATGAGACCCAGTACTTC. Protein product: CASGSYETQYF.

The chain combines TRBV29-1 with TRBJ1-2; D is unclear. There are 11 residues in the CDR3. Germline CDR1 is SQVTM and CDR2 is ANQGSEA. V lost 6 bases and J 3 bases, leaving 8 bases between the germline ends. CDR3 region: CSVTRDYGYTF. The CDR3 bases are TGCAGCGTCACCCGGGACTATGGCTACACCTTC.

This chain joins TRBV11-3 and TRBJ2-3; 11 bases align to TRBD2. This CDR3 has 18 amino acids. Germline V lookup: CDR1 SGHNT, CDR2 YENEEA. Trimming cost V 1 base and J 0 bases; bases outside gene matches: 6. The CDR3 region has the DNA TGTGCCAGCAGCTTAGGAGGACTAGCGGGTACTAGCACAGATACGCAGTATTTT. Its translation: CASSLGGLAGTSTDTQYF. The variable domain in full, with the rest retrieved from reference TRBV11-3 and TRBJ2-3, is EAGVVQSPRYKIIEKKQPVAFWCNPISGHNTLYWYLQNLGQGPELLIRYENEEAVDDSQLPKDRFSAERLKGVDSTLKIQPAELGDSAVYLCASSLGGLAGTSTDTQYFGPGTRLTVL.

The chain has TRBV2 and TRBJ1-1; D unclear. This CDR3 contains 13 residues. V was shortened by 4 bases and J by 4 bases, with 10 bases between the two germline ends. Per germline, CDR1 SNHLY and CDR2 FYNNEI. CDR3 sequence: CASSADRVTEAFF. CDR3 nucleotides: TGTGCCAGCAGTGCTGACCGGGTCACTGAAGCTTTCTTT.

The rearrangement joins TRBV19 to TRBJ2-3, with 9 positions matching TRBD2. CDR1 is LNHDA, CDR2 SQIVND, per germline (reference sequence). Trimming at V came to 10 bases and at J to 1 base, leaving 15 bases not matched to a gene. The CDR3 runs 17 residues. For the CDR3, the DNA is TGTGCCACCCTGGGGGGAGCTAGCGGGATCCGCACAGATACGCAGTATTTT. It codes for CATLGGASGIRTDTQYF.

This clone was seen more than once but under ten times. This rearrangement joins TRBV7-9 to TRBJ2-3; TRBD2 aligns across 8 bases. The CDR3 loop spans 16 amino acids. CDR1 is SEHNR and CDR2 is FQNEAQ in the germline V gene (reference sequence). The trim removed 1 base at V and 3 bases at J, leaving 6 bases unmatched. The CDR3 protein is CASSLEDGRVTDTQYF. In DNA, the CDR3 is TGTGCCAGCAGCTTAGAAGACGGGAGGGTTACAGATACGCAGTATTTT.

This sequence joins TRBV27 and TRBJ1-2, with 7 bases identical to TRBD1. Germline V gene lookup returns CDR1 MNHEY and CDR2 SMNVEV (reference sequence). The CDR3 runs to 14 residues. V lost 7 bases, J lost 5 bases, and 10 bases stayed unmatched. The CDR3 DNA sequence: TGTGCCAGCAAACCCCCAGGGGGTATGTATGGCTACACCTTC. Residues: CASKPPGGMYGYTF.

This rearrangement joins TRBV2 to TRBJ2-1; D is possibly TRBD1 or TRBD2 (5 bases each). This CDR3 is 13 amino acids long. Looked up from germline, CDR1 is SNHLY and CDR2 is FYNNEI. Trimming removed 4 bases at V and 4 bases at J, with 8 bases between. CDR3 DNA: TGTGCCAGCAGTGTGGGACCTTACAATGAGCAGTTCTTC. This sequence encodes CASSVGPYNEQFF.

The gene calls are TRBV11-2 and TRBJ1-2; weak D call: TRBD1 (6 bases). With 8 bases removed from V and 2 bases from J, the gap between germline ends came to 12 bases. Germline V gives CDR1 SGHAT, CDR2 FQNNGV. This CDR3 spans 13 amino acids. The CDR3 loop is CASGTGTNYGYTF. In DNA form, the CDR3 reads TGTGCCAGCGGTACCGGGACAAACTATGGCTACACCTTC. Variable domain in full (rest from reference TRBV11-2 and TRBJ1-2): EAGVAQSPRYKIIEKRQSVAFWCNPISGHATLYWYQQILGQGPKLLIQFQNNGVVDDSQLPKDRFSAERLKGVDSTLKIQPAKLEDSAVYLCASGTGTNYGYTFGSGTRLTVV.

This clone was counted a single time. The V gene is TRBV15, the J gene TRBJ2-5, with 13 bases identical to TRBD2. The CDR3 is 16 amino acids. Germline V lookup: CDR1 LNHNV, CDR2 YYDKDF (reference sequence). V dropped 3 bases and J dropped 5; count of bases not matched to a gene: 6. The CDR3: CATSSWTSGRGETQYF. DNA of the CDR3: TGTGCCACCAGCAGTTGGACTAGCGGGAGAGGGGAGACCCAGTACTTC. Complete variable domain (other parts from reference TRBV15 and TRBJ2-5): DAMVIQNPRYQVTQFGKPVTLSCSQTLNHNVMYWYQQKSSQAPKLLFHYYDKDFNNEADTPDNFQSRRPNTSFCFLDIRSPGLGDTAMYLCATSSWTSGRGETQYFGPGTRLLVL.

The chain uses TRBV29-1 and TRBJ1-3; D is possibly TRBD1 (6 bases). The CDR3 runs to 13 residues. Germline V gene data show CDR1 as SQVTM and CDR2 as ANQGSEA. V was shortened by 7 bases and J by 2 bases, with 12 bases between the two germline ends. CDR3 sequence reads: CSAQDRTGNTIYF. CDR3 DNA sequence: TGCAGCGCCCAAGACAGGACTGGAAACACCATATATTTT.

Only one count was recorded for this clone. This chain links TRBV6-6 with TRBJ1-4, with TRBD1 matching 12 bases. The germline CDR1 and CDR2 sequences are MNHNY and SVGAGI (reference sequence). The trim removed 8 bases at V and 8 bases at J, leaving 9 bases unmatched. This CDR3 region has 15 residues. CDR3 amino acids: CASGTPGQGAEKLFF. Written as DNA, the CDR3 is TGTGCCAGCGGTACCCCGGGACAGGGGGCAGAAAAACTGTTTTTT.

The V call is TRBV28, the J call TRBJ2-7, with 7 nucleotides matching TRBD1. After removal of 4 bases from V and 2 bases from J, the junction contained 5 bases not matched to a gene. The CDR3 loop spans 14 amino acids. The germline gives CDR1 MDHEN, CDR2 SYDVKM. The CDR3: CASSWGTAPYEQYF. The CDR3 nucleotides are TGTGCCAGCAGTTGGGGGACAGCTCCCTACGAGCAGTACTTC.

As for this clone: A far larger clone is a single base away, which makes a read error likely. V usage is TRBV2 and J usage is TRBJ2-7; tentative D call: TRBD2 (6 bases). The germline CDR1 and CDR2 sequences are SNHLY and FYNNEI. The CDR3 has 14 amino acids. The CDR3 reads CANSMTGEAYEQYF. The CDR3 nucleotides read TGTGCCAACAGTATGACGGGGGAGGCCTACGAGCAGTACTTC.

As for this clone: Germline and junction disagree at one end, which may indicate a read error. V usage is TRBV5-1 and J usage is TRBJ2-7; the match to TRBD1 covers 7 bases. CDR3 length equals 15 residues. Looked up from germline, CDR1 is SGHRS and CDR2 is YFSETQ. The CDR3 loop reads CASSPGGGQGGEQHF. CDR3 DNA sequence: TGCGCCAGCAGCCCGGGCGGAGGCCAAGGGGGCGAGCAGCACTTC.

The J gene is TRBJ2-6, the V gene TRBV6-4; the D gene is possibly TRBD2 (6 bases). V lost 6 bases and J lost 1, with 10 bases in between. Germline values: CDR1 MRHNA, CDR2 SNTAGT. This CDR3 is built from 15 residues. CDR3 nucleotides: TGTGCCAGCAGCCTACGGGGGTCTGGGGCCAACGTCCTGACTTTC. Translating it yields CASSLRGSGANVLTF.